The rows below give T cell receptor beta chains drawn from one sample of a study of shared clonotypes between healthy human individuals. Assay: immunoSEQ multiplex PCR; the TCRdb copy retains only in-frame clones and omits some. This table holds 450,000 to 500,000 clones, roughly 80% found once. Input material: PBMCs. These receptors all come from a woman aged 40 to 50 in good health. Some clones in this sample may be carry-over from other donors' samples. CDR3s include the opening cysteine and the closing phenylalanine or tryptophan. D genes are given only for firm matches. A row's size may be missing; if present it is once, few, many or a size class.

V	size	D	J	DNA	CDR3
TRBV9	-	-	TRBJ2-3	TGTGCCAGCAGCGCCGGTGGTGTGCGCGTCACAGATACGCAGTATTTT	CASSAGGVRVTDTQYF
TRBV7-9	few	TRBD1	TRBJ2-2	TGTGCCAGCAGCCTACAGGGGGGCTCAGGGGAGCTGTTTTTT	CASSLQGGSGELFF
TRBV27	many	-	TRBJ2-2	TGTGCCAGCAGGCCAGGGACAATATCCGGGGAGCTGTTTTTT	CASRPGTISGELFF
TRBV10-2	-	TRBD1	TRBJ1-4	TGCGCCACCCGGACAGGGAATTATGAAAAACTGTTTTTT	CATRTGNYEKLFF
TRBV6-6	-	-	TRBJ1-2	TGTGCCAGCAGTTACGGGGCCCAGTGGCATGGCTACACCTTC	CASSYGAQWHGYTF
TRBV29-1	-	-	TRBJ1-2	TGCAGCGGCGGCCCAGGGGACACTAACTATGGCTACACCTTC	CSGGPGDTNYGYTF
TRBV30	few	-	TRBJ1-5	TGTGCCTGGAGTGTGGGACTAGCGTCGCTGCCCCAGCATTTT	CAWSVGLASLPQHF
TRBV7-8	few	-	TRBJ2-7	TGTGCCAGCAGCTTAGAGGCCAGGGGTTACGAGCAGTACTTC	CASSLEARGYEQYF
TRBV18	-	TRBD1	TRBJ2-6	TGTGCCAGCTCGGGGGACAGCCTCTCTGGGGCCAACGTCCTGACTTTC	CASSGDSLSGANVLTF
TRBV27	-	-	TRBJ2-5	TGTGCCAGCAGATCAACCGCCGGGACACCCCAAGAGACCCAGTACTTC	CASRSTAGTPQETQYF
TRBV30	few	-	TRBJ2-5	TGTGCCTGGAGTATTGCTACCCCGGGTGAGCAGTACTTC	CAWSIATPGEQYF